This T cell receptor beta chain was captured by sequencing in a study of cytomegalovirus exposure and HLA in healthy donors. At the level of the study: The same platform as the approximately 640 first-cohort repertoires was used for the 110 or so validation repertoires, a later analysis reported.

Of note for this clone: The antigen is undetermined.

Study-wide findings and caveats: In the 95 to 150 validation repertoires, approximately 94% of cluster scores exceeded 0, per a later analysis. CMV antigen specificity was confirmed in vitro for three CMV-associated chains.

Some clones are missing from TCRdb's copy, which holds only in-frame ones; the method was immunoSEQ multiplex PCR. The data hold around 150,000 clones, with roughly 90% observed a single time. The CDR3 is 13 amino acids. Germline V lookup: CDR1 SGHVS, CDR2 FNYEAQ. Between the trimmed V and J ends, which lost 1 base and 1 base, there was a span of 4 bases. The rearrangement joins TRBV7-6 to TRBJ1-1, with unresolved D. Sequenced input: PBMCs. The receptor was isolated from a woman aged 18 to 35 in good health and CMV-seropositive. The CDR3 DNA is TGTGCCAGCAGCTTAGGACAGAACACTGAAGCTTTCTTT. Amino acids: CASSLGQNTEAFF.